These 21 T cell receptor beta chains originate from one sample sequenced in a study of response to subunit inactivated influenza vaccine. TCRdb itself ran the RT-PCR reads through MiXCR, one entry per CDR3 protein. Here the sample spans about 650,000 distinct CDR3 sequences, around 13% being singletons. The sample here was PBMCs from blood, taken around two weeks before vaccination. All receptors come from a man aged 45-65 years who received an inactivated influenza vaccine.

CDR3 residues: CASSQDSLGTGATEAFF. CDR3 sequence (DNA): TGCGCCAGCAGCCAAGATTCTTTAGGGACAGGGGCCACTGAAGCTTTCTTT. This chain joins TRBV4-3 and TRBJ1-1; 10 bases fit TRBD1. Trimming cost V 0 bases and J 4 bases; bases outside gene matches: 8. Germline V gives CDR1 LGHNA, CDR2 YSLEER. CDR3 length: 17 residues.

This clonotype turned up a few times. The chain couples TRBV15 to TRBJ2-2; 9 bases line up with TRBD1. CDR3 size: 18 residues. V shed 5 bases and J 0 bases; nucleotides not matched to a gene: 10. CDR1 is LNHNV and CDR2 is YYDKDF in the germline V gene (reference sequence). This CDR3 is CATSPRTGAPTNTGELFF. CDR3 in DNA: TGTGCCACCAGCCCCCGGACAGGGGCGCCTACGAACACCGGGGAGCTGTTTTTT. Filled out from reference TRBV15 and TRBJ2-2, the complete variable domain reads DAMVIQNPRYQVTQFGKPVTLSCSQTLNHNVMYWYQQKSSQAPKLLFHYYDKDFNNEADTPDNFQSRRPNTSFCFLDIRSPGLGDTAMYLCATSPRTGAPTNTGELFFGEGSRLTVL.

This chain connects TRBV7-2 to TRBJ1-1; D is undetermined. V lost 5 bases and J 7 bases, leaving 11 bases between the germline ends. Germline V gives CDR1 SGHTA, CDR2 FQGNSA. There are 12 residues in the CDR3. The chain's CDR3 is CASSPFGLEAFF. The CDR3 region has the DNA TGTGCCAGCAGCCCCTTTGGGCTTGAAGCTTTCTTT.

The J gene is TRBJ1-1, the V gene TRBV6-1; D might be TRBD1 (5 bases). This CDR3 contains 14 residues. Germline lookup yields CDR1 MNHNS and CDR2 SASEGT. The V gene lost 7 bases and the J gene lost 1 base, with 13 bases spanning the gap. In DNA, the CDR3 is TGTGCCAGCATTCAGGACAAAAAGAACACTGAAGCTTTCTTT. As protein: CASIQDKKNTEAFF.

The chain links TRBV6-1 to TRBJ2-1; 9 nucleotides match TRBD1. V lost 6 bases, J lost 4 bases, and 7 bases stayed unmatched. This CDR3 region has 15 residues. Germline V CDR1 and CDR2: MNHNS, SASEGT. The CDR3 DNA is TGTGCCAGCAGCCCGGGACAGGGTTGGTACAATGAGCAGTTCTTC. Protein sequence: CASSPGQGWYNEQFF.

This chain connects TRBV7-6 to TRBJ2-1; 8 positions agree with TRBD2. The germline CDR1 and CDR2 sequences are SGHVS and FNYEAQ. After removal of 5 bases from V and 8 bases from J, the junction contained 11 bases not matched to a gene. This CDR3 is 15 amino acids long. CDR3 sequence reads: CASSPTRGAGDEQFF. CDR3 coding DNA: TGTGCCAGCAGCCCCACGCGGGGGGCCGGGGATGAGCAGTTCTTC.

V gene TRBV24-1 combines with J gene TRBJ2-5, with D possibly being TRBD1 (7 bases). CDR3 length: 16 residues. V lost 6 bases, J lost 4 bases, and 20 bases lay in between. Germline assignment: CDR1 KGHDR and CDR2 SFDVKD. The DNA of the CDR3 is TGTGCCACCAGTCGGGGTGGGGGGACAGTGGGAGAGACCCAGTACTTC. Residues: CATSRGGGTVGETQYF.

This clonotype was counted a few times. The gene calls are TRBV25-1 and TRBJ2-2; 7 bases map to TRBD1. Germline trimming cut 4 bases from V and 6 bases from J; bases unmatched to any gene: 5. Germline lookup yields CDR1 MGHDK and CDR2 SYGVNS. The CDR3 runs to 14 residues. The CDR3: CASSAQGKAGELFF. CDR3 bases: TGTGCCAGCAGTGCACAGGGGAAGGCCGGGGAGCTGTTTTTT.

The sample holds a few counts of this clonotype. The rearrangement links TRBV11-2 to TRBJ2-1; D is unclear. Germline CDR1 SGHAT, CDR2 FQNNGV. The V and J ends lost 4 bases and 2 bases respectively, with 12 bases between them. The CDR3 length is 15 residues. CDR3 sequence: CASSYDQETYNEQFF. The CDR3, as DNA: TGTGCCAGCAGCTACGACCAGGAGACCTACAATGAGCAGTTCTTC.

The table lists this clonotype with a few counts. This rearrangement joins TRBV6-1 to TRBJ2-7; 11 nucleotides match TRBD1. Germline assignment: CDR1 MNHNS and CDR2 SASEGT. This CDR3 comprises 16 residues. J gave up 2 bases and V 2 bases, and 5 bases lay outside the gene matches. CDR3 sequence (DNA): TGTGCCAGCAGTGAACGACTGGGACAGGGGGCCTACGAGCAGTACTTC. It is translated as CASSERLGQGAYEQYF.

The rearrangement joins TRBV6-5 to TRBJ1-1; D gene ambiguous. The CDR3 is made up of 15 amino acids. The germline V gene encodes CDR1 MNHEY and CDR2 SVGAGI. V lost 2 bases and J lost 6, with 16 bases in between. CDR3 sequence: CASSYIVPELPEAFF. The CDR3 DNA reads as TGTGCCAGCAGTTACATTGTCCCGGAGCTACCTGAAGCTTTCTTT.

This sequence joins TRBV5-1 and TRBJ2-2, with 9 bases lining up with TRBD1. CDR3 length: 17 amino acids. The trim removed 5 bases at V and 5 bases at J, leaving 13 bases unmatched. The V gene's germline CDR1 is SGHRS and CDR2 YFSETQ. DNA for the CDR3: TGCGCCAGCAGTATGTTCGGTGGGACAGGGTCTACCGGGGAGCTGTTTTTT. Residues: CASSMFGGTGSTGELFF.

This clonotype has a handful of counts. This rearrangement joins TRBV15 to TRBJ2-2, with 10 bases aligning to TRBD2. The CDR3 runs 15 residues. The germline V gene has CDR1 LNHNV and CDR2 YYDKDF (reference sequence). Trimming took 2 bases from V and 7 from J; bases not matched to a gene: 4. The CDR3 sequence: CATSRLAGGGGELFF. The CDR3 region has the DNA TGTGCCACCAGCAGATTAGCGGGAGGTGGCGGGGAGCTGTTTTTT.

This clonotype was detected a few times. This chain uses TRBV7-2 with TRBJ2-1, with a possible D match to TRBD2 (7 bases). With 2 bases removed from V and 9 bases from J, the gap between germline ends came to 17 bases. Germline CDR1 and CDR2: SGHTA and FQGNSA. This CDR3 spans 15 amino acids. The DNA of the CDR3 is TGTGCCAGCAGCTTATTGGGTGGGGGAGGGGGTGAGCAGTTCTTC. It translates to CASSLLGGGGGEQFF. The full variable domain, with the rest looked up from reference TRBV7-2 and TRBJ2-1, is GAGVSQSPSNKVTEKGKDVELRCDPISGHTALYWYRQSLGQGLEFLIYFQGNSAPDKSGLPSDRFSAERTGGSVSTLTIQRTQQEDSAVYLCASSLLGGGGGEQFFGPGTRLTVL.

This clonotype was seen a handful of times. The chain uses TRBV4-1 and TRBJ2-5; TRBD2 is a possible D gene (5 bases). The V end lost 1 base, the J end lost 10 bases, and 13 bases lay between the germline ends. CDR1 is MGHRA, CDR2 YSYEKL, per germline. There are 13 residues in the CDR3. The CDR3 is CASSQGLADYQYF. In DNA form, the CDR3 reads TGCGCCAGCAGCCAAGGCCTCGCAGACTACCAGTACTTC.

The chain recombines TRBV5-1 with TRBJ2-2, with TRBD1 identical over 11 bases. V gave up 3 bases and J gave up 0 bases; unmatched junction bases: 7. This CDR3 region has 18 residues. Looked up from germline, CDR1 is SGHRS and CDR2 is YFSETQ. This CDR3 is CASSSRTGGPSNTGELFF. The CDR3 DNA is TGCGCCAGCAGCTCCCGGACAGGGGGCCCCTCGAACACCGGGGAGCTGTTTTTT.

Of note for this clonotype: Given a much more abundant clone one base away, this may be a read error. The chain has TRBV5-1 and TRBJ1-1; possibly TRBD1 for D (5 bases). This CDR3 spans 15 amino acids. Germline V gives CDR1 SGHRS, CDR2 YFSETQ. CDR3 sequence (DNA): TGCGCCACCAGCCTACACGCAGGGCTGAACACTGAAGCTTTCTTT. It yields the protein CATSLHAGLNTEAFF.

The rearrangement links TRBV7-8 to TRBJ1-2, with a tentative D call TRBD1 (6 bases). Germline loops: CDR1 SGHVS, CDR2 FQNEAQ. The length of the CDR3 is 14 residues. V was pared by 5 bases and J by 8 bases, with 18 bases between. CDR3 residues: CASSPTRGPNGYTF. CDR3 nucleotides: TGTGCCAGCAGCCCGACCAGGGGCCCGAACGGCTACACCTTC.

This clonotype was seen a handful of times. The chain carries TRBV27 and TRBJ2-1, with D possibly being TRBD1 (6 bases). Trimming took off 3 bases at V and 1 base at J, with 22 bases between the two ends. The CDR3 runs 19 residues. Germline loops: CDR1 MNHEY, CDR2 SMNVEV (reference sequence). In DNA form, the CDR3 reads TGTGCCAGCAGTTTCCGGGGCAGGGGTCCCCCACTATCCTACAATGAGCAGTTCTTC. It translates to CASSFRGRGPPLSYNEQFF.

CDR3 bases: TGTGCCAGCTCACCAGTTACGGGGGAAGGAGCCAAAAACATTCAGTACTTC. Its translation: CASSPVTGEGAKNIQYF. The chain is built from TRBV18 and TRBJ2-4, with D possibly matching TRBD2 (6 bases). Germline CDR1 and CDR2: KGHSH and LQKENI. The CDR3 is made up of 17 amino acids. The V end lost 2 bases, the J end lost 0 bases, and 14 bases lay between the germline ends.

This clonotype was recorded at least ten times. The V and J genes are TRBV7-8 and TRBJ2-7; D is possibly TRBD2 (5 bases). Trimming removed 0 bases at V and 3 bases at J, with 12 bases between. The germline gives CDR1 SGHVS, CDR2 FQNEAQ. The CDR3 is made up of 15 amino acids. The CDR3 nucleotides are TGTGCCAGCAGCTTAGCGGTCGGGGATCTCTACGAGCAGTACTTC. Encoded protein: CASSLAVGDLYEQYF.